This T cell receptor (beta chain) is from a study of blood T cell repertoires in COVID-19. Study details: The United States, Italy and Spain provided the acute and convalescent COVID-19 samples. PBMCs, B-cell-depleted T cells, or T cells were the source of the cDNA or gDNA that made up the material.

Clinical history reported by participants formed the basis on which cohorts were assigned. Recovered status applied to Cohort 3 donors who had two consecutive negative PCRs. It also applied to those with clearance or with symptom resolution. Produced via immunoSEQ multiplex PCR; TCRdb's table is partial and in-frame only. The repertoire includes roughly 170,000 clones, less than 85% of them detected once, and around 4.3% sits in the top ten. V dropped 3 bases and J dropped 0 bases, with 9 bases sitting between them. CDR1 is LNHDA, CDR2 SQIVND, per germline (reference sequence). This CDR3 has 15 residues.

The chain combines TRBV19 with TRBJ1-5; D unresolved. The sequenced sample was PBMCs or T cells enriched from blood (not recorded which). This sequence originates from a woman aged 50 to 60 who had recovered from COVID-19. The CDR3 sequence is CASSMAWHSNQPQHF. Written as DNA, the CDR3 is TGTGCCAGTAGTATGGCCTGGCATAGCAATCAGCCCCAGCATTTT.